This TCR beta chain was recorded in a study of blood T cell repertoires in COVID-19. The wider study: The samples span acute and convalescent COVID-19 from the United States, Italy and Spain. T cells, B-cell-depleted T cells, or PBMCs provided the cDNA or gDNA that served as material.

While infection was still active, Seattle patients were enrolled and then followed longitudinally. Germline lookup yields CDR1 MDHEN and CDR2 SYDVKM. After removal of 3 bases from V and 8 bases from J, the junction contained 15 bases not matched to a gene. This CDR3 contains 16 residues. Per the original data handling: Scientists estimated how many nucleated cells there were by amplifying reference gene primers. Profiled with immunoSEQ multiplex PCR; TCRdb holds only in-frame clones, not every one. The D gene and trimming were derived from the DNA, and the V and J assignments and clone size from that table. The repertoire holds 150,000 or so clones, with approximately 90% as singletons.

The TCR was taken from a man between 60 and 70 years old with COVID-19, enrolled during active disease. The chain employs TRBV28 and TRBJ1-2; 7 bases are a match to TRBD1. Sequenced: peripheral blood. The CDR3 region has the DNA TGTGCCAGCAGTTTTTCCCCGACAGGGACTGTCCGCGGCTACACCTTC. This translates into CASSFSPTGTVRGYTF.